This TCR beta chain appears in the sequencing data of a study of glioma-infiltrating T cells. Notes on the study in general: CDR3 overlap between tissue and blood was very small.

TCR alpha and beta CDR3 regions were amplified from RNA using iRepertoire nested multiplex PCR. TCRdb re-derived calls from the multiplex PCR reads in MiXCR, one entry per CDR3 protein. This sample carries approximately 90,000 distinct CDR3 sequences, 20% to 25% of them seen once, and the ten largest clones take 6.7%. In regard to this clonotype: Antigen unknown.

This CDR3 contains 16 residues. The germline V gene has CDR1 SEHNR and CDR2 FQNEAQ (reference sequence). V was pared by 1 base and J by 3 bases, with 6 bases of the junction left unmatched. The gene calls are TRBV7-9 and TRBJ2-1; 7 bases are shared with TRBD2. Material: glioma tissue, nonneoplastic brain tissue, or PBMCs (not recorded which). The sequence derives from a human donor with low-grade glioma or glioblastoma, undergoing nonglioma brain surgery, or in good health (not recorded which). CDR3 loop: CASSLDRAGFYNEQFF. CDR3 bases: TGTGCCAGCAGCTTAGACCGAGCGGGGTTCTACAATGAGCAGTTCTTC.